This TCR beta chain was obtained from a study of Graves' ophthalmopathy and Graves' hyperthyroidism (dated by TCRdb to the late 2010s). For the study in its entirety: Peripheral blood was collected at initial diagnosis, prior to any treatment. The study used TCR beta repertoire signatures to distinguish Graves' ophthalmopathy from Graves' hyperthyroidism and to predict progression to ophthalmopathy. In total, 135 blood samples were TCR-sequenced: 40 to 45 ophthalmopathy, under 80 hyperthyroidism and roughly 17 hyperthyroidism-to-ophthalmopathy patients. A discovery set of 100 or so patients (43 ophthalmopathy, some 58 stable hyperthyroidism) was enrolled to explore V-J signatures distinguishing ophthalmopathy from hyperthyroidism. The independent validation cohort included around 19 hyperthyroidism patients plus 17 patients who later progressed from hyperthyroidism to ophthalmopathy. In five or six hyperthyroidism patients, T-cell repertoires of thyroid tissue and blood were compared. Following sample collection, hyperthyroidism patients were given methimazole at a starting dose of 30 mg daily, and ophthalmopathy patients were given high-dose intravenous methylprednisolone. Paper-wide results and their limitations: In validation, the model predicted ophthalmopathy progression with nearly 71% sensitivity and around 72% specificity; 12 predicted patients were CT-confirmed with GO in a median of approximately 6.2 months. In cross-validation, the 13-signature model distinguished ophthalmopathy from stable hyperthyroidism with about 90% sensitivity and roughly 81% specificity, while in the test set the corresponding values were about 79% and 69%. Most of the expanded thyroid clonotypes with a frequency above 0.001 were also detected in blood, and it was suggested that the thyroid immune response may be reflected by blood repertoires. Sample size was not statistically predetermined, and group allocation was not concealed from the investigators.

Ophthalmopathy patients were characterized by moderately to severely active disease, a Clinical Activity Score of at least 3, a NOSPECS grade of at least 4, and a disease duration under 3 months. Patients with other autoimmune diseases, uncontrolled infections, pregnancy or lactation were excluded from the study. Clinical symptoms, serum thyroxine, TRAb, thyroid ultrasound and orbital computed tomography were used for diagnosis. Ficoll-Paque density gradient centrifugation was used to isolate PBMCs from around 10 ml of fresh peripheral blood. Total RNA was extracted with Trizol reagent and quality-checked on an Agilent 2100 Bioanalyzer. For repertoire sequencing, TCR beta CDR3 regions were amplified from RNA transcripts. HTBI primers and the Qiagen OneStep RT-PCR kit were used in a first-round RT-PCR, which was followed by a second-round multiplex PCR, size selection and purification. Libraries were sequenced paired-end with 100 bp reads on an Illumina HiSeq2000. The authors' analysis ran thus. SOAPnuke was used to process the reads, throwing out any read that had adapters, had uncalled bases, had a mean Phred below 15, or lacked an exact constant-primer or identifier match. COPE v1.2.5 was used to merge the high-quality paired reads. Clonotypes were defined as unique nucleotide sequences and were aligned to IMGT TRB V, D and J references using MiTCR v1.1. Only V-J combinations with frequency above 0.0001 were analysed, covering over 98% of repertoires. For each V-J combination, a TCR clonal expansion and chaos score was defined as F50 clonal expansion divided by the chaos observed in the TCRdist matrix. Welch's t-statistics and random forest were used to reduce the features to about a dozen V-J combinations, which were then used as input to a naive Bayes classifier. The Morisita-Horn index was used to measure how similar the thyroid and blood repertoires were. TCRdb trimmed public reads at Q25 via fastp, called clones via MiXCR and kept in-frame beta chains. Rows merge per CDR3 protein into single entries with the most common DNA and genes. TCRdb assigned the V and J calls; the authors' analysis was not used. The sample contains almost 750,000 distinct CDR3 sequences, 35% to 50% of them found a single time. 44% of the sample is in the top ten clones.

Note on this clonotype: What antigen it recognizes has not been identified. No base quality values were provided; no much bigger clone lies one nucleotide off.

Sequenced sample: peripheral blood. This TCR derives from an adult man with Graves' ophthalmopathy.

CDR3 loop: CASRAGTWDEQYF. The bases are TGTGCCAGCAGGGCAGGAACATGGGACGAGCAGTACTTC. The sequence links TRBV25-1 to TRBJ2-7, with the D gene uncertain. The germline V gene gives CDR1 as MGHDK and CDR2 as SYGVNS. Inclusive of the bounding cysteine and phenylalanine, the CDR3 is 13 residues long. Only the CDR3 region is kept as DNA, spanning 39 bases read in frame from base 1. Deletion took 6 bases off V and 5 bases off J, with a span of 14 bases between the germline ends.